The T cell receptor (beta chain) under discussion was sequenced for a study of PD-L1 blockade in urothelial cancer. TCRdb's table, derived via immunoSEQ multiplex PCR, lists solely in-frame clones and lacks some. Of around 93,000 clones listed, less than 90% are singletons. The V and J ends lost 5 bases and 6 bases, in that order; junction bases with no gene match: 5. The CDR3 totals 14 residues. The germline CDR1 and CDR2 sequences are SGHRS and YFSETQ. The time point here: peripheral blood 6 weeks after treatment start. The receptor comes from a man between 65 and 80 years old with urothelial cancer. The sequenced sample was PBMCs, obtained around atezolizumab (anti-PD-L1) treatment. J is TRBJ1-6 and V is TRBV5-1; 7 nucleotides line up with TRBD1. CDR3: CASSQGQPNSPLHF. Here the CDR3 DNA reads TGCGCCAGCAGTCAGGGACAGCCTAATTCACCCCTCCACTTT.